This T cell receptor (beta chain) was identified during a study of monozygotic twins with inflammatory bowel disease. From the 5' RACE reads, TCRdb lists one entry per CDR3 protein and no DNA. Found here are some 300,000 distinct CDR3 sequences; the top ten clones hold roughly 5.3%. CDR1 is LNHNV, CDR2 YYDKDF, per germline (reference sequence). The CDR3 length is 14 residues. The specimen was blood. V gene TRBV15 combines with J gene TRBJ2-7. This clonotype was obtained from a human donor with ulcerative colitis or Crohn's disease, or a healthy co-twin of an affected twin (not recorded which). The CDR3 loop is CATIGEQEAYEQYF. Variable domain in full (rest from reference TRBV15 and TRBJ2-7): DAMVIQNPRYQVTQFGKPVTLSCSQTLNHNVMYWYQQKSSQAPKLLFHYYDKDFNNEADTPDNFQSRRPNTSFCFLDIRSPGLGDTAMYLCATIGEQEAYEQYFGPGTRLTVT.